Listed below are T cell receptor beta chains from one sample, sequenced in a study of T-cell reconstitution after alpha-beta-depleted transplantation in children. TCRdb independently ran MiXCR on the PCR reads; one entry per CDR3 protein. The sample gives some 840,000 distinct CDR3 sequences, 15% to 20% of which show up once; about 5% is in the top ten. Material: PBMCs, mostly from graft donor cells, obtained 360 days after TCRalphabeta/CD19-depleted stem cell transplant. The source of these receptors is a male patient aged 10 to 17 who had a stem cell transplant for acute lymphoblastic leukemia, so the T cells may come from the graft donor. Each CDR3 is given with its conserved first and last residue. The D gene is left open where the match is weak. Not all rows give a size; the values are once, few, many and, for expanded clones, a class.

v_call,clone_size,j_call,d_call,cdr3_aa,cdr3_nt
TRBV11-1,few,TRBJ2-1,TRBD2,CASSLTTSGRLNEQFF,TGTGCCAGCAGCTTAACGACTAGCGGGAGGCTCAATGAGCAGTTCTTC
TRBV2,NA,TRBJ2-7,NA,CASRDWRASIYEQYF,TGTGCCAGCAGGGACTGGAGGGCTAGCATCTACGAGCAGTACTTC
TRBV7-7,few,TRBJ2-5,TRBD2,CASSVSGSETQYF,TGTGCCAGCAGCGTTAGCGGGAGTGAGACCCAGTACTTC
TRBV6-1,few,TRBJ1-2,NA,CASIKDRARERNYGYTF,TGTGCCAGCATCAAGGACAGAGCAAGGGAGCGGAACTATGGCTACACCTTC
TRBV7-3,many,TRBJ1-1,NA,CASSLEMNTEAFF,TGTGCCAGCAGCTTAGAGATGAACACTGAAGCTTTCTTT
TRBV7-9,few,TRBJ2-3,TRBD2,CASSSLLASKGYTQYF,TGTGCCAGCAGCTCCCTACTAGCGTCGAAAGGCTATACGCAGTATTTT
TRBV5-1,few,TRBJ2-3,TRBD2,CASSFNAGAPLDTQYF,TGCGCCAGCAGCTTCAACGCGGGAGCCCCTCTAGATACGCAGTATTTT
TRBV5-1,NA,TRBJ2-2,TRBD2,CASSLTAGTSISGELFF,TGCGCCAGCAGCTTGACCGCAGGGACTAGCATTTCCGGGGAGCTGTTTTTT
TRBV3-1,few,TRBJ2-5,TRBD2,CASSQVTSPLQETQYF,TGTGCCAGCAGCCAAGTGACTAGCCCCCTACAAGAGACCCAGTACTTC
TRBV4-1,NA,TRBJ2-1,TRBD2,CASRASGRALYNEQFF,TGCGCCAGCAGGGCTAGCGGGAGGGCCCTGTACAATGAGCAGTTCTTC
TRBV3-1,few,TRBJ2-6,NA,CASSQDFYWGHGANVLTF,TGTGCCAGCAGCCAAGATTTTTACTGGGGGCACGGGGCCAACGTCCTGACTTTC
TRBV12-3/TRBV12-4,NA,TRBJ2-3,NA,CASSFGRVSTDTQYF,TGTGCCAGCAGTTTTGGGCGGGTAAGCACAGATACGCAGTATTTT
TRBV5-1,NA,TRBJ2-7,TRBD1,CASSLGDGTGAYEQYF,TGCGCCAGCAGCTTGGGGGACGGGACAGGGGCCTACGAGCAGTACTTC
TRBV15,few,TRBJ2-7,NA,CATSRDHGTLAYEQYF,TGTGCCACCAGCAGAGACCACGGGACATTGGCCTACGAGCAGTACTTC
TRBV12-3/TRBV12-4,NA,TRBJ2-2,NA,CASSFRRITGELFF,TGTGCCAGCAGTTTCCGGCGGATCACCGGGGAGCTGTTTTTT
TRBV5-1,NA,TRBJ2-7,TRBD1,CASRADRAIIYEQYF,TGCGCCAGCAGGGCGGACAGGGCGATTATCTACGAGCAGTACTTC
TRBV7-2,few,TRBJ1-6,NA,CASSDRTGPNSPLHF,TGTGCCAGCAGCGACCGAACAGGGCCCAATTCACCCCTCCACTTT
TRBV12-3/TRBV12-4,NA,TRBJ2-1,NA,CASSLQGWEQFF,TGTGCCAGCAGTTTACAGGGGTGGGAGCAGTTCTTC
TRBV7-9,few,TRBJ2-1,TRBD2,CASSTLTSGAYNEQFF,TGTGCCAGCAGCACTCTAACTAGCGGAGCCTACAATGAGCAGTTCTTC
TRBV2,NA,TRBJ2-3,TRBD2,CASSEGISGSQYDTQYF,TGTGCCAGCAGTGAAGGCATTAGCGGGAGTCAGTACGATACGCAGTATTTT
TRBV9,many,TRBJ2-1,NA,CASSVNYRSYNEQFF,TGTGCCAGCAGCGTAAACTACCGCTCCTACAATGAGCAGTTCTTC
TRBV29-1,NA,TRBJ2-7,NA,CSVEGPVGGSDYEQYF,TGCAGCGTTGAAGGCCCTGTAGGGGGATCAGACTACGAGCAGTACTTC
TRBV6-5,NA,TRBJ1-3,NA,CASSYPPPGGSSGNTIYF,TGTGCCAGCAGTTACCCTCCTCCCGGTGGCAGCTCTGGAAACACCATATATTTT
TRBV4-1,few,TRBJ2-7,TRBD2,CASSQETRLAGNYEQYF,TGCGCCAGCAGCCAAGAAACCCGACTAGCCGGCAACTACGAGCAGTACTTC
TRBV12-3/TRBV12-4,few,TRBJ2-3,TRBD1,CASSFERGPVTDTQYF,TGTGCCAGCAGCTTCGAAAGGGGGCCAGTCACAGATACGCAGTATTTT
TRBV12-3/TRBV12-4,many,TRBJ1-5,NA,CASSPWGYQPQHF,TGTGCCAGCAGTCCCTGGGGGTATCAGCCCCAGCATTTT
TRBV12-3/TRBV12-4,many,TRBJ2-1,NA,CASSLEGLTSGDEQFF,TGTGCCAGCAGCCTTGAGGGCCTCACCTCAGGGGATGAGCAGTTCTTC
TRBV12-3/TRBV12-4,many,TRBJ2-5,NA,CASSPWAEETQYF,TGTGCCAGCAGTCCTTGGGCAGAAGAGACCCAGTACTTC
TRBV19,NA,TRBJ2-7,TRBD1,CASSSGTGPVYEQYF,TGTGCCAGTAGTAGCGGGACAGGGCCAGTCTACGAGCAGTACTTC
TRBV12-3/TRBV12-4,NA,TRBJ2-7,NA,CASKGVGSYEQYF,TGTGCCTCAAAGGGCGTGGGGAGCTACGAGCAGTACTTC
TRBV7-9,NA,TRBJ2-7,NA,CASSLPPGTQSSYEQYF,TGTGCCAGCAGCTTACCCCCCGGGACCCAGAGCTCCTACGAGCAGTACTTC
TRBV15,many,TRBJ2-1,TRBD1,CATSTQDRVTPNEQFF,TGTGCCACCAGCACCCAAGACAGGGTCACCCCCAATGAGCAGTTCTTC
TRBV29-1,few,TRBJ2-2,TRBD1,CSVEDWGQGLTGELFF,TGCAGCGTTGAAGATTGGGGACAGGGCCTAACCGGGGAGCTGTTTTTT
TRBV19,NA,TRBJ2-2,NA,CASRFSGELFF,TGTGCCAGTCGTTTCTCGGGGGAGCTGTTTTTT
TRBV20-1,many,TRBJ2-1,NA,CSARGVASSYNEQFF,TGCAGTGCTAGAGGGGTGGCGTCCTCCTACAATGAGCAGTTCTTC
TRBV4-2,NA,TRBJ1-2,NA,CAISPGLLCGYTF,TGTGCCATCAGCCCCGGCCTTCTCTGCGGCTACACCTTC
TRBV3-1,few,TRBJ2-3,NA,CASSIREDTQYF,TGTGCCAGCAGTATCCGGGAGGATACGCAGTATTTT
TRBV18,NA,TRBJ2-4,TRBD2,CASSPPTSPNIQYF,TGTGCCAGCTCACCACCGACTAGCCCAAACATTCAGTACTTC
TRBV29-1,NA,TRBJ2-1,TRBD2,CSAEWGGSLNEQFF,TGCAGCGCCGAATGGGGCGGGAGCCTTAATGAGCAGTTCTTC
TRBV12-3/TRBV12-4,NA,TRBJ1-1,NA,CASSQHRVTEAFF,TGTGCCAGCAGTCAACACAGGGTTACTGAAGCTTTCTTT
TRBV6-1,NA,TRBJ2-3,TRBD2,CASSERTSGMDTQYF,TGTGCCAGCAGTGAACGGACTAGCGGGATGGATACGCAGTATTTT